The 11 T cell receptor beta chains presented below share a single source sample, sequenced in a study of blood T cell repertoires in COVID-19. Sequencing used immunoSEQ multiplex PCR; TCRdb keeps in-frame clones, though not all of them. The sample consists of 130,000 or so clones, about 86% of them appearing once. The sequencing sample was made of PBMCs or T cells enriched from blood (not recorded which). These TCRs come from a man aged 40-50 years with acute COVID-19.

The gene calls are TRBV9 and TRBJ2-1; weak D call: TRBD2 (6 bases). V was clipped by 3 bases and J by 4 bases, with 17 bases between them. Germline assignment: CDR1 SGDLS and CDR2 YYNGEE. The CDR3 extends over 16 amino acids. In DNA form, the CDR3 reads TGTGCCAGCAGCGCGATCCCGGACGGGAGATACAATGAGCAGTTCTTC. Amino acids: CASSAIPDGRYNEQFF.

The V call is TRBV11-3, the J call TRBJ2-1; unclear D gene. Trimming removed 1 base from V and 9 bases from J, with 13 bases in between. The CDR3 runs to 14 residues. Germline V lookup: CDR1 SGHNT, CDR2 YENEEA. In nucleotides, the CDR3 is TGTGCCAGCAGCTTAGTAAGCCTCTCGAGTGAGCAGTTCTTC. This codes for CASSLVSLSSEQFF.

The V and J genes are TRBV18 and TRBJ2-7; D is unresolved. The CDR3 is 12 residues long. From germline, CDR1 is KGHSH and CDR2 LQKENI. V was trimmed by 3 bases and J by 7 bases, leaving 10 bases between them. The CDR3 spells CASSPPPEEQYF. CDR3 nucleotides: TGTGCCAGCTCACCGCCTCCGGAGGAGCAGTACTTC.

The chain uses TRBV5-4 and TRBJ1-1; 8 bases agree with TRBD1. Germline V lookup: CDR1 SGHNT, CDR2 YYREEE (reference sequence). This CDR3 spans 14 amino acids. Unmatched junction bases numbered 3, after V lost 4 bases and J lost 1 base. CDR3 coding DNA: TGTGCCAGCAGCCCGACAGGGGCGAACACTGAAGCTTTCTTT. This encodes CASSPTGANTEAFF.

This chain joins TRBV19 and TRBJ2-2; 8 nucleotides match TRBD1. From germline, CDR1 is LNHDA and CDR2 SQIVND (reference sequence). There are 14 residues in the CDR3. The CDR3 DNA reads TGTGCTGCACAGGCCAGGGGGCGCACCGGGGAGCTGTTTTTT. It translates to CAAQARGRTGELFF.

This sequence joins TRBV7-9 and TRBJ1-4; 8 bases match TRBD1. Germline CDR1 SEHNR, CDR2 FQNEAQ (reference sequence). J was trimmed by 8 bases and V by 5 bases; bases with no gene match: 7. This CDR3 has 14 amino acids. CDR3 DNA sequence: TGTGCCAGCAGCCTAGGACAGGGTTGGGAAAAACTGTTTTTT. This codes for CASSLGQGWEKLFF.

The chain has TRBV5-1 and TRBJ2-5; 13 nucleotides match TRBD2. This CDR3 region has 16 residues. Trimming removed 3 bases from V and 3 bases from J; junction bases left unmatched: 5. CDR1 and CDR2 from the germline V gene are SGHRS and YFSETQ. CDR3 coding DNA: TGCGCCAGCAGCTCCGGACTAGCGGGGGAAGAAGAGACCCAGTACTTC. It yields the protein CASSSGLAGEEETQYF.

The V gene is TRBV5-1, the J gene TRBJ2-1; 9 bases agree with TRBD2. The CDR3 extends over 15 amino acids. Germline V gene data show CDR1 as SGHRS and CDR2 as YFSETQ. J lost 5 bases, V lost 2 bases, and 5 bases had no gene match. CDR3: CASSFGTSRHNEQFF. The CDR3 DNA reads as TGCGCCAGCAGCTTCGGGACTAGCAGACACAATGAGCAGTTCTTC.

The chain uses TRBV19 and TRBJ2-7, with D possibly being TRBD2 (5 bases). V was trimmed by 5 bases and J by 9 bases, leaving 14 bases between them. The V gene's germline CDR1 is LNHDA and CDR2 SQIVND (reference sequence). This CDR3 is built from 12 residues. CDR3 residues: CASSFTSEGQYF. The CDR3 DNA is TGTGCCAGTAGTTTCACATCCGAGGGGCAGTACTTC.

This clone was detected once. The CDR3 DNA is TGTGCCAGCAGACCTGCTAGCGGGGGGCCGAACACCGGGGAGCTGTTTTTT. As protein: CASRPASGGPNTGELFF. The chain couples TRBV7-9 to TRBJ2-2; 11 nucleotides agree with TRBD2. The V segment lost 6 bases and the J segment 0 bases; nucleotides outside the gene matches: 6. This CDR3 is 17 amino acids long. Germline CDR1 and CDR2: SEHNR and FQNEAQ (reference sequence).

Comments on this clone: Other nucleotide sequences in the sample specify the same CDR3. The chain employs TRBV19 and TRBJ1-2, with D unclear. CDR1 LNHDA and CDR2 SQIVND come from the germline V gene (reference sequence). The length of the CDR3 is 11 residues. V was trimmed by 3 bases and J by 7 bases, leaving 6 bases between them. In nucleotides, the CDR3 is TGTGCCAGTAGTATCGGAGGTGGCTACACCTTC. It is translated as CASSIGGGYTF.